A single sample is the source of the 29 T cell receptor beta chains below, sequenced in a study of a mutant IDH1 vaccine in newly diagnosed glioma. Profiling relied on immunoSEQ multiplex PCR, and the TCRdb table lists in-frame clones only, not all of them. The sample records about 92,000 clones, 83% being singletons. Time point reported: baseline, week 1 (first vaccination visit). As for treatment: pre-vaccination baseline after standard-of-care therapy. The material was PBMCs, obtained from a glioma patient treated with radiotherapy, temozolomide or both. The receptors were sampled from a woman aged 45-65 years with glioma.

The chain combines TRBV7-3 with TRBJ2-2, with D unclear. Germline CDR1 is SGHTA and CDR2 is FQGTGA. The CDR3 has 12 amino acids. The ends were cut back, 8 bases at V and 1 base at J, with 5 bases in the middle. The CDR3 nucleotides are TGTGCCAGCGGCAAGAACACCGGGGAGCTGTTTTTT. Translated, it gives CASGKNTGELFF.

The chain recombines TRBV4-3 with TRBJ2-1, with TRBD1 matching over 8 bases. Per the germline V gene, CDR1 is LGHNA and CDR2 is YSLEER. Unmatched junction bases numbered 7, after V lost 4 bases and J lost 5 bases. The CDR3 is made up of 15 amino acids. The CDR3 nucleotides are TGCGCCAGCAGCCGGGTCGGACAGGGTAACAATGAGCAGTTCTTC. Translating gives CASSRVGQGNNEQFF.

V usage is TRBV5-1 and J usage is TRBJ2-6; D is undetermined. Germline CDR1 SGHRS, CDR2 YFSETQ. Trimming cost V 2 bases and J 4 bases, with 22 bases left between them. The CDR3 is 19 amino acids. This CDR3 is CASSLSTGPRLGGANVLTF. The CDR3 nucleotides read TGCGCCAGCAGCTTATCGACGGGCCCACGGTTGGGAGGGGCCAACGTCCTGACTTTC.

J is TRBJ1-4 and V is TRBV4-1, with D perhaps TRBD1 (6 bases). This CDR3 is 20 amino acids long. Germline lookup yields CDR1 MGHRA and CDR2 YSYEKL. V dropped 4 bases and J dropped 1 base, with 25 bases sitting between them. The DNA of the CDR3 is TGCGCCAGCAGCCTAGGTGGTTTGAGAGGGGGAATGAAAACTAATGAAAAACTGTTTTTT. Amino acids: CASSLGGLRGGMKTNEKLFF.

V is TRBV15 and J is TRBJ2-5; D gene uncertain. Trimming stripped 5 bases from V and 2 bases from J, with 3 bases between. Per the germline V gene, CDR1 is LNHNV and CDR2 is YYDKDF (reference sequence). The CDR3 runs to 11 residues. Here the CDR3 reads CATSGQETQYF. As DNA, the CDR3 is TGTGCCACCAGCGGACAAGAGACCCAGTACTTC.

V gene TRBV6-6 combines with J gene TRBJ1-2, with D uncertain. Germline loops: CDR1 MNHNY, CDR2 SVGAGI (reference sequence). This CDR3 is 15 amino acids long. V was clipped by 0 bases and J by 3 bases, with 11 bases between them. The DNA of the CDR3 is TGTGCCAGCAGTTACTCAGGCGGGGATCACTATGGCTACACCTTC. Its translation: CASSYSGGDHYGYTF.

The chain uses TRBV5-6 and TRBJ2-1, with TRBD1 matching 7 bases. This CDR3 comprises 15 residues. V dropped 4 bases and J dropped 7; count of bases not matched to a gene: 11. Germline loops: CDR1 SGHDT, CDR2 YYEEEE. The CDR3 DNA follows: TGTGCCAGCAGCCAACCGACAGGGCTATCGAATGAGCAGTTCTTC. It specifies CASSQPTGLSNEQFF.

V is TRBV11-2 and J is TRBJ2-7; perhaps TRBD2 as D (6 bases). The CDR3 covers 14 residues. V lost 5 bases and J lost 5, with 16 bases in between. CDR1 SGHAT and CDR2 FQNNGV come from the germline V gene. The chain's CDR3 is CASSGDGGGNEQYF. The DNA of the CDR3 is TGTGCCAGCAGCGGAGACGGGGGAGGCAACGAGCAGTACTTC.

The V gene is TRBV14, the J gene TRBJ1-1; no reliable D call. This CDR3 has 13 residues. Germline V gene sequence: CDR1 SGHDN, CDR2 FVKESK. Trimming left V 0 bases short and J 6 bases short, with 8 bases between. DNA of the CDR3: TGTGCCAGCAGCCAAGATCCCCAGCCTGAAGCTTTCTTT. Its protein is CASSQDPQPEAFF.

The chain couples TRBV30 to TRBJ1-2; D not resolved. Germline V gene lookup returns CDR1 GTSNPN and CDR2 SVGIG (reference sequence). V was cut by 8 bases and J by 4 bases, with 17 bases left in between. The CDR3 is made up of 13 amino acids. The DNA for the CDR3 is TGTGCCACCCGACAAGGGCCACTCTATGGCTACACCTTC. Residues: CATRQGPLYGYTF.

The rearrangement links TRBV30 to TRBJ1-5; 8 bases fit TRBD1. V dropped 0 bases and J dropped 0; count of bases not matched to a gene: 7. The CDR3 covers 17 residues. In germline, CDR1 is GTSNPN, CDR2 SVGIG (reference sequence). The chain's CDR3 is CAWSVDRGGHSNQPQHF. The CDR3 region has the DNA TGTGCCTGGAGTGTCGACAGGGGCGGTCATAGCAATCAGCCCCAGCATTTT.

This clone showed up just a few times. V and J are TRBV6-5 and TRBJ1-6; no clear D. Germline CDR1 reads MNHEY; CDR2 reads SVGAGI. The CDR3 totals 14 residues. V lost 6 bases and J 8 bases, leaving 14 bases between the germline ends. CDR3 protein: CASSRGNEDSPLHF. CDR3 sequence (DNA): TGTGCCAGCAGCCGAGGGAATGAGGATTCACCCCTCCACTTT.

The rearrangement links TRBV19 to TRBJ2-1; D is unresolved. The V end lost 5 bases, the J end lost 8 bases, and 13 bases lay between the germline ends. CDR3 size: 13 residues. Germline V CDR1 and CDR2: LNHDA, SQIVND (reference sequence). CDR3: CASSVRPGDEQFF. Here the CDR3 DNA reads TGTGCCAGTAGTGTTAGACCGGGTGATGAGCAGTTCTTC. The variable domain in full, completed from reference TRBV19 and TRBJ2-1, reads DGGITQSPKYLFRKEGQNVTLSCEQNLNHDAMYWYRQDPGQGLRLIYYSQIVNDFQKGDIAEGYSVSREKKESFPLTVTSAQKNPTAFYLCASSVRPGDEQFFGPGTRLTVL.

The chain carries TRBV7-2 and TRBJ2-1; 14 bases line up with TRBD2. V was pared by 5 bases and J by 7 bases, with 7 bases of the junction left unmatched. CDR1 SGHTA and CDR2 FQGNSA come from the germline V gene. The CDR3 contains 16 residues. The CDR3 bases are TGTGCCAGCAGCAAGACTAGCGGGGGGGCGGGTAATGAGCAGTTCTTC. Residues: CASSKTSGGAGNEQFF.

The V call is TRBV25-1, the J call TRBJ1-2; 8 bases line up with TRBD1. The V gene's germline CDR1 is MGHDK and CDR2 SYGVNS. The junction had 8 bases not matched to a gene; V was cut back by 6 bases and J by 5 bases. This CDR3 has 14 residues. The CDR3 nucleotides are TGTGCCAGCAGACCAACAGGGGGAAATTATGGCTACACCTTC. Protein: CASRPTGGNYGYTF.

The chain has TRBV5-6 and TRBJ1-4, with 7 nucleotides matching TRBD1. Germline trimming cut 4 bases from V and 8 bases from J; bases unmatched to any gene: 8. Germline V CDR1 and CDR2: SGHDT, YYEEEE. The CDR3 consists of 14 residues. Here the CDR3 reads CASSQAGTVEKLFF. CDR3 nucleotide sequence: TGTGCCAGCAGCCAAGCCGGGACAGTGGAAAAACTGTTTTTT.

The chain combines TRBV5-4 with TRBJ2-1, with TRBD1 matching 7 bases. V trimming: 4 bases; J trimming: 0 bases; junction bases outside the gene matches: 7. Germline CDR1 is SGHNT and CDR2 is YYREEE (reference sequence). The CDR3 is made up of 16 amino acids. For the CDR3, the DNA is TGTGCCAGCAGCCCATTGGACAGGAGCTCCTACAATGAGCAGTTCTTC. As protein: CASSPLDRSSYNEQFF.

This sequence joins TRBV25-1 and TRBJ2-5, with D tentatively TRBD1 (6 bases). The CDR3 sequence is 15 residues long. Trimming removed 6 bases at V and 2 bases at J, with 16 bases between. From germline, CDR1 is MGHDK and CDR2 SYGVNS. The CDR3 loop is CASSVPGQTQETQYF. The DNA of the CDR3 is TGTGCCAGCAGCGTACCGGGACAAACACAAGAGACCCAGTACTTC.

The chain joins TRBV28 to TRBJ1-1, with TRBD1 identical over 10 bases. J was trimmed by 1 base and V by 8 bases; bases with no gene match: 7. This CDR3 contains 15 residues. CDR1 and CDR2 from the germline V gene are MDHEN and SYDVKM. CDR3 coding DNA: TGTGCCAGCGTGGGGACAGGGGTAGGGAACACTGAAGCTTTCTTT. Translated, it gives CASVGTGVGNTEAFF. The entire variable domain, with the rest obtained from reference TRBV28 and TRBJ1-1, is as follows: DVKVTQSSRYLVKRTGEKVFLECVQDMDHENMFWYRQDPGLGLRLIYFSYDVKMKEKGDIPEGYSVSREKKERFSLILESASTNQTSMYLCASVGTGVGNTEAFFGQGTRLTVV.

V usage is TRBV7-6 and J usage is TRBJ1-2; weak D call: TRBD1 (5 bases). Per germline, CDR1 SGHVS and CDR2 FNYEAQ. V lost 4 bases and J 4 bases, leaving 19 bases between the germline ends. The CDR3 has 16 amino acids. CDR3 region: CASSSRDSNPFYGYTF. CDR3 coding DNA: TGTGCCAGCAGCTCCCGGGACTCCAACCCATTCTATGGCTACACCTTC.

The genes are TRBV11-2 and TRBJ1-1; tentative D call: TRBD1 (5 bases). V gave up 5 bases and J gave up 3 bases, with 16 bases separating them. Germline CDR1 reads SGHAT; CDR2 reads FQNNGV. The CDR3 runs to 15 residues. CDR3 sequence: CASSLRGSRDTEAFF. Here the CDR3 DNA reads TGTGCCAGCAGCCTTCGGGGGAGTAGGGACACTGAAGCTTTCTTT. Full variable domain (outside the CDR3, taken from reference TRBV11-2 and TRBJ1-1): EAGVAQSPRYKIIEKRQSVAFWCNPISGHATLYWYQQILGQGPKLLIQFQNNGVVDDSQLPKDRFSAERLKGVDSTLKIQPAKLEDSAVYLCASSLRGSRDTEAFFGQGTRLTVV.

This rearrangement joins TRBV5-1 to TRBJ2-7; 7 nucleotides match TRBD1. J was trimmed by 3 bases and V by 4 bases; bases with no gene match: 10. The CDR3 covers 15 residues. The germline V gene encodes CDR1 SGHRS and CDR2 YFSETQ. The CDR3 here is CASSPQSSGGYEQYF. CDR3 sequence (DNA): TGCGCCAGCAGCCCGCAATCCTCAGGGGGCTACGAGCAGTACTTC. Filled out from reference TRBV5-1 and TRBJ2-7, the complete variable domain reads KAGVTQTPRYLIKTRGQQVTLSCSPISGHRSVSWYQQTPGQGLQFLFEYFSETQRNKGNFPGRFSGRQFSNSRSEMNVSTLELGDSALYLCASSPQSSGGYEQYFGPGTRLTVT.

This chain joins TRBV18 and TRBJ2-2, with D possibly being TRBD1 (5 bases). This CDR3 contains 14 residues. CDR1 and CDR2 (germline): KGHSH, LQKENI. Trimming shortened V by 5 bases and J by 1 base, and 8 bases separated the two germline ends. CDR3 coding DNA: TGTGCCAGCTCAACTACAGGGAACACCGGGGAGCTGTTTTTT. Its protein is CASSTTGNTGELFF. Together with reference TRBV18 and TRBJ2-2, the CDR3 gives the full variable domain: NAGVMQNPRHLVRRRGQEARLRCSPMKGHSHVYWYRQLPEEGLKFMVYLQKENIIDESGMPKERFSAEFPKEGPSILRIQQVVRGDSAAYFCASSTTGNTGELFFGEGSRLTVL.

This chain links TRBV7-9 with TRBJ1-1; D call uncertain. This CDR3 is 14 amino acids long. The germline CDR1 and CDR2 sequences are SEHNR and FQNEAQ (reference sequence). The V end lost 2 bases, the J end lost 7 bases, and 14 bases lay between the germline ends. In DNA, the CDR3 is TGTGCCAGCAGCTTAAGTACGGGAAGCGGTGAAGCTTTCTTT. Encoded protein: CASSLSTGSGEAFF.

The rearrangement links TRBV5-1 to TRBJ2-3; D is perhaps TRBD1 (6 bases). The ends were cut back, 0 bases at V and 4 bases at J, with 9 bases in the middle. The CDR3 is 14 amino acids. CDR1 is SGHRS, CDR2 YFSETQ, per germline. This CDR3 is CASSLGQVPDTQYF. The CDR3 nucleotides are TGCGCCAGCAGCTTGGGACAGGTCCCAGATACGCAGTATTTT.

The chain carries TRBV5-1 and TRBJ2-7, with D unresolved. The germline V and J ends were trimmed by 0 bases and 3 bases, with 7 bases remaining between them. In germline, CDR1 is SGHRS, CDR2 YFSETQ. The CDR3 has 13 amino acids. The CDR3 reads CASSLDGDYEQYF. The CDR3 bases are TGCGCCAGCAGCTTGGATGGAGACTACGAGCAGTACTTC.

V gene TRBV9 combines with J gene TRBJ1-4, with D tentatively TRBD1 (5 bases). V lost 4 bases, J lost 8 bases, and 12 bases lay in between. The CDR3 runs to 13 residues. Germline CDR1 and CDR2: SGDLS and YYNGEE. The CDR3 bases are TGTGCCAGCAGCCGGGGGGAGGGCGAAAAACTGTTTTTT. Its translation is CASSRGEGEKLFF.

The V and J genes are TRBV7-9 and TRBJ1-2; no reliable D call. Germline V gene lookup returns CDR1 SEHNR and CDR2 FQNEAQ (reference sequence). The CDR3 runs to 14 residues. Trimming took off 1 base at V and 6 bases at J, with 12 bases between the two ends. The CDR3 DNA reads as TGTGCCAGCAGCTTAGAGGTCACAGCCCATGGCTACACCTTC. It encodes CASSLEVTAHGYTF.

The rearrangement links TRBV19 to TRBJ2-3; no clear D. Germline V lookup: CDR1 LNHDA, CDR2 SQIVND (reference sequence). The CDR3 is 13 residues long. V was clipped by 0 bases and J by 9 bases, with 10 bases between them. In DNA, the CDR3 is TGTGCCAGTAGTATAGATGACGGCCAAACGCAGTATTTT. Translation: CASSIDDGQTQYF.